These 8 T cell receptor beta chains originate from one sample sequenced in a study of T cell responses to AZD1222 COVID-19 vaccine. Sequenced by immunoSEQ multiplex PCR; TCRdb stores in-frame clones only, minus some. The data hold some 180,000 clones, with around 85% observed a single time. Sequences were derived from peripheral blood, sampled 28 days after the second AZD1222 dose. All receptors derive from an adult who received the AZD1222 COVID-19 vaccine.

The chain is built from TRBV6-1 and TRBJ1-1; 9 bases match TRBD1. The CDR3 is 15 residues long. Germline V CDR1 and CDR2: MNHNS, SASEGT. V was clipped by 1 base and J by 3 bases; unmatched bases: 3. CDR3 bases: TGTGCCAGCAGTGAAGGGACAGGGGAGTACACTGAAGCTTTCTTT. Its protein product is CASSEGTGEYTEAFF.

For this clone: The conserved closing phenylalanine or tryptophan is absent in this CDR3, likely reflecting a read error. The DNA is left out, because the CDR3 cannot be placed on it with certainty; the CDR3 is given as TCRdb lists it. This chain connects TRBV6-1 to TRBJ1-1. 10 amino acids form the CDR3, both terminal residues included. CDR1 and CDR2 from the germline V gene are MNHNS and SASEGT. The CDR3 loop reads CASSEVRIAI.

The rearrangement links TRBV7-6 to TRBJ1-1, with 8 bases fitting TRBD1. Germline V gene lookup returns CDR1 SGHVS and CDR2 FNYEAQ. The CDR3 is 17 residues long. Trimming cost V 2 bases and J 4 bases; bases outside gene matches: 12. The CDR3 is CASSLLQGAGVGTEAFF. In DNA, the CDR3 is TGTGCCAGCAGCTTATTGCAGGGGGCAGGGGTGGGCACTGAAGCTTTCTTT.

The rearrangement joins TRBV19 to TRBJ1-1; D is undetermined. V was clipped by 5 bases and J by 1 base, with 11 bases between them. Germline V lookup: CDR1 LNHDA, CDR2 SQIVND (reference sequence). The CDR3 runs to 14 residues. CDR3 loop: CASSPGRENTEAFF. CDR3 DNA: TGTGCCAGTAGTCCCGGACGGGAGAACACTGAAGCTTTCTTT.

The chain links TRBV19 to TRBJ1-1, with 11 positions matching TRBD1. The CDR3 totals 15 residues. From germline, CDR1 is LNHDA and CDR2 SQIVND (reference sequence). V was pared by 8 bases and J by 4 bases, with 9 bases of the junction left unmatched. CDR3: CASGQGTGGVTEAFF. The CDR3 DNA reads TGTGCCAGTGGGCAGGGGACAGGGGGTGTCACTGAAGCTTTCTTT.

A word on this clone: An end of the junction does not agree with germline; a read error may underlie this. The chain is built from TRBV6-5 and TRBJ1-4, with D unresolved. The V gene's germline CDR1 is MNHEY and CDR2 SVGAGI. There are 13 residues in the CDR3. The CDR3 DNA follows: TGTGCCAGCAGTAACTCCGACTGGGGAAAACTGTTTTTT. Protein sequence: CASSNSDWGKLFF.

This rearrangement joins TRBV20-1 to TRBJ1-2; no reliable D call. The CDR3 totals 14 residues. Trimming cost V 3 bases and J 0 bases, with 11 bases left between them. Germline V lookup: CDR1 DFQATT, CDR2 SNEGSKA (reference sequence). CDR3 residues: CSASWAESNYGYTF. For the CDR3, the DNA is TGCAGTGCTAGTTGGGCGGAATCTAACTATGGCTACACCTTC.

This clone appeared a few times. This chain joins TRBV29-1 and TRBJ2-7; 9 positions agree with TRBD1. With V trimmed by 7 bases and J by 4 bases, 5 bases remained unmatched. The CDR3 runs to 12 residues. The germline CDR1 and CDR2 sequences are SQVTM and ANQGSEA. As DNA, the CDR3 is TGCAGCGCGGGACAGGGTGGGTACGAGCAGTACTTC. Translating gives CSAGQGGYEQYF.